Below, one T cell receptor beta chain is given with its context. Antigen unknown. Treatment here: about 20 received Ad26.COV2.S at low or high dose, single or two shots; about 5 received placebo; per-sample allocation not given. Day 63 after the first injection of vaccine or placebo was the sampling time. The sample comes from a study of Ad26.COV2.S vaccination and SARS-CoV-2 variants. Study context: The vaccine Ad26.COV2.S was put into the muscle once, or twice with 56 days between. Regarding the study as a whole: It was found that vaccine and placebo recipients had similar non-spike TCR breadth.

Clones were sequenced by immunoSEQ multiplex PCR, and TCRdb holds only the in-frame ones, with some missing. Of around 300,000 clones listed, around nine tenths are singletons. Looked up from germline, CDR1 is LNHDA and CDR2 is SQIVND (reference sequence). This CDR3 comprises 14 residues. Trimming cost V 4 bases and J 0 bases, with 8 bases left between them. The TCR originated in a person between 18 and 59 years old who received the Ad26.COV2.S COVID-19 vaccine or a placebo. The J gene is TRBJ2-3, the V gene TRBV19; a weak D match, TRBD2 (6 bases). Source: peripheral blood, taken in a trial of Ad26.COV2.S vaccine versus placebo. The CDR3 sequence: CASSTTRSTDTQYF. CDR3 bases: TGTGCCAGTAGTACGACTAGAAGCACAGATACGCAGTATTTT. Complete variable domain (other parts from reference TRBV19 and TRBJ2-3): DGGITQSPKYLFRKEGQNVTLSCEQNLNHDAMYWYRQDPGQGLRLIYYSQIVNDFQKGDIAEGYSVSREKKESFPLTVTSAQKNPTAFYLCASSTTRSTDTQYFGPGTRLTVL.